A single T cell receptor (beta chain) is shown here with its context. The data were taken from a study of T-cell reconstitution after alpha-beta-depleted transplantation in children. Preparing the TCRbeta library involved the use of unique molecular identifiers. TCRdb passed the PCR reads through MiXCR, listing each CDR3 protein once. The repertoire includes more than 400,000 distinct CDR3 sequences, 10% to 12% of them detected once, and 11% to 15% sits in the top ten. The germline gives CDR1 MNHEY, CDR2 SVGAGI. The V and J ends lost 4 bases and 4 bases respectively, with 7 bases between them. The CDR3 is made up of 12 amino acids.

The specimen comprised PBMCs, mostly from graft donor cells, sampled 180 days after TCRalphabeta/CD19-depleted stem cell transplant. The rearrangement links TRBV6-5 to TRBJ1-2; D ambiguous. This TCR was sampled from a female patient aged 2-9 years who had a stem cell transplant for aplastic anemia, so the T cells may come from the graft donor. In nucleotides, the CDR3 is TGTGCCAGCAGTTTAGACCGCTATGGCTACACCTTC. Translated: CASSLDRYGYTF.